The 5 T cell receptor beta chains reported below all come from one sample, sequenced in a study of cytomegalovirus exposure and HLA in healthy donors. In the PCR, 60 Vbeta and 13 Jbeta primers were used. Generated by immunoSEQ multiplex PCR, the TCRdb table keeps only in-frame clones and is missing some. The sample shows 45,000 to 75,000 clones, approximately 70% of them seen only once. The sample was PBMCs. These receptor sequences come from a woman aged 55-75 years in good health and CMV-seropositive.

With respect to this clone: The junction does not match germline at one end; this may be a read error. This chain uses TRBV7-6 with TRBJ2-3; TRBD1 agrees at 12 bases. The germline gives CDR1 SGHVS, CDR2 FNYEAQ. This CDR3 contains 16 residues. CDR3 residues: CASSTGQGASSDTHYF. CDR3 coding DNA: TGTGCCAGCAGCACGGGACAGGGGGCGTCTTCAGATACGCACTATTTT.

J is TRBJ2-2 and V is TRBV7-3, with D uncertain. The V gene lost 7 bases and the J gene lost 0 bases, with 6 bases spanning the gap. The germline gives CDR1 SGHTA, CDR2 FQGTGA. The CDR3 runs 13 residues. The CDR3 DNA sequence: TGTGCCAGCACCGGGTCGAACACCGGGGAGCTGTTTTTT. Residues: CASTGSNTGELFF. Together with reference TRBV7-3 and TRBJ2-2, the CDR3 gives the full variable domain: GAGVSQTPSNKVTEKGKYVELRCDPISGHTALYWYRQSLGQGPEFLIYFQGTGAADDSGLPNDRFFAVRPEGSVSTLKIQRTERGDSAVYLCASTGSNTGELFFGEGSRLTVL.

The chain combines TRBV7-2 with TRBJ2-3, with 7 bases fitting TRBD1. CDR1 and CDR2 from the germline V gene are SGHTA and FQGNSA. This CDR3 region has 14 residues. Unmatched junction bases numbered 4, after V lost 4 bases and J lost 3 bases. CDR3 protein: CASSSTGPTDTQYF. CDR3 nucleotide sequence: TGTGCCAGCAGCTCGACAGGGCCAACAGATACGCAGTATTTT.

The chain has TRBV9 and TRBJ1-1, with 8 positions matching TRBD1. Trimming at V came to 3 bases and at J to 1 base, leaving 8 bases not matched to a gene. Germline values: CDR1 SGDLS, CDR2 YYNGEE. The CDR3 is made up of 16 amino acids. CDR3 sequence reads: CASSEGPGGSNTEAFF. CDR3 DNA sequence: TGTGCCAGCAGCGAGGGACCAGGGGGCTCGAACACTGAAGCTTTCTTT. The whole variable domain, filled in from reference TRBV9 and TRBJ1-1, reads DSGVTQTPKHLITATGQRVTLRCSPRSGDLSVYWYQQSLDQGLQFLIQYYNGEERAKGNILERFSAQQFPDLHSELNLSSLELGDSALYFCASSEGPGGSNTEAFFGQGTRLTVV.

The V gene is TRBV10-3, the J gene TRBJ1-5; 7 nucleotides align to TRBD1. This CDR3 is 14 amino acids long. The germline V gene encodes CDR1 ENHRY and CDR2 SYGVKD. Germline trimming cut 6 bases from V and 3 bases from J; bases unmatched to any gene: 5. The CDR3 DNA reads as TGTGCCATCAGCCGGGACAGCCCCAATCAGCCCCAGCATTTT. It encodes CAISRDSPNQPQHF.